The clone carrying this T cell receptor (beta chain) was seen at least ten times. The data originate from a study of T cell repertoires in cytomegalovirus infection. Study as a whole: Based on public TCR beta signatures, there were indications of CMV infection and of a matching HLA type.

This CDR3 spans 16 amino acids. V was clipped by 5 bases and J by 7 bases; unmatched bases: 10. Per the germline V gene, CDR1 is SGHTA and CDR2 is FQGNSA. TCRdb called the reads again in MiXCR, with one record for every CDR3 protein. The data show 300,000 to 400,000 distinct CDR3 sequences, around a tenth seen once. This chain connects TRBV7-2 to TRBJ2-1, with 11 bases identical to TRBD2. The origin of this receptor is a human donor in good health (CMV status not recorded). Some clones in this sample may be carry-over from other donors' samples. The sample comprised PBMCs. The chain's CDR3 is CASSVQLAGDGNEQFF. In DNA form, the CDR3 reads TGTGCCAGCAGCGTACAACTAGCGGGAGACGGTAATGAGCAGTTCTTC.